This entry lists 26 T cell receptor beta chains sequenced from one sample in a study of Tregs in tolerant kidney transplant recipients. Using immunoSEQ multiplex PCR, the repertoire was profiled, and TCRdb retains in-frame clones only, with some absent. The profile covers some 110,000 clones, with around nine tenths appearing a single time and around 0.6% taken by the ten largest. The sequenced material came from CD4+ T cells from blood. Receptor source: a human donor in good health.

J is TRBJ1-3 and V is TRBV18, with D possibly TRBD1 on 5 matching bases. Germline V gene sequence: CDR1 KGHSH, CDR2 LQKENI. CDR3 length equals 13 residues. Trimming left V 3 bases short and J 2 bases short, with 5 bases between. The CDR3 DNA reads as TGTGCCAGCTCACCGACAGCTGGAAACACCATATATTTT. This gives the protein CASSPTAGNTIYF.

The rearrangement uses TRBV11-2 and TRBJ2-7; D may be TRBD1 (6 bases). This CDR3 has 14 residues. Germline values: CDR1 SGHAT, CDR2 FQNNGV. V was clipped by 0 bases and J by 5 bases, with 11 bases between them. CDR3 protein: CASSLDTGPHEQYF. CDR3 sequence (DNA): TGTGCCAGCAGCTTAGATACAGGGCCCCACGAGCAGTACTTC.

The chain carries TRBV5-1 and TRBJ2-5, with TRBD2 matching 7 bases. The germline V gene encodes CDR1 SGHRS and CDR2 YFSETQ. V shed 1 base and J 5 bases; nucleotides not matched to a gene: 5. The CDR3 contains 14 residues. CDR3 nucleotides: TGCGCCAGCAGCTTGAGACTAGCTGCGGAGACCCAGTACTTC. Protein sequence: CASSLRLAAETQYF.

The chain employs TRBV2 and TRBJ2-7; D unclear. CDR1 is SNHLY and CDR2 is FYNNEI in the germline V gene. Trimming stripped 8 bases from V and 2 bases from J, with 4 bases between. This CDR3 contains 10 residues. The CDR3 spells CASGTYEQYF. CDR3 DNA sequence: TGTGCCAGCGGTACCTACGAGCAGTACTTC.

The CDR3 protein is CASSPDPGAYGYTF. The CDR3 DNA reads TGTGCCAGCAGCCCCGACCCAGGGGCTTATGGCTACACCTTC. The chain links TRBV7-9 to TRBJ1-2, with a possible D match to TRBD1 (6 bases). Trimming cost V 5 bases and J 5 bases, with 15 bases left between them. Per the germline V gene, CDR1 is SEHNR and CDR2 is FQNEAQ (reference sequence). The length of the CDR3 is 14 residues.

J is TRBJ1-5 and V is TRBV20-1; D not certain. The CDR3 sequence is 11 residues long. Trimming stripped 5 bases from V and 0 bases from J, with 2 bases between. The germline V gene encodes CDR1 DFQATT and CDR2 SNEGSKA (reference sequence). The DNA for the CDR3 is TGCAGTGCTGTTAGCAATCAGCCCCAGCATTTT. It translates to CSAVSNQPQHF.

The V and J genes are TRBV5-4 and TRBJ2-2; 7 positions agree with TRBD2. Trimming at V came to 4 bases and at J to 5 bases, leaving 14 bases not matched to a gene. The germline gives CDR1 SGHNT, CDR2 YYREEE (reference sequence). This CDR3 comprises 17 residues. As DNA, the CDR3 is TGTGCCAGCAGCCGAGTTCTTTTAGCGGGCGAAACCGGGGAGCTGTTTTTT. Its translation is CASSRVLLAGETGELFF.

This chain links TRBV11-2 with TRBJ1-2, with D possibly TRBD1 on 5 matching bases. CDR3 length equals 15 residues. Germline lookup yields CDR1 SGHAT and CDR2 FQNNGV. Trimming took off 4 bases at V and 6 bases at J, with 18 bases between the two ends. The CDR3 loop reads CASSYDFGGRDGYTF. The CDR3 DNA reads as TGTGCCAGCAGCTACGACTTCGGGGGGAGGGATGGCTACACCTTC.

V usage is TRBV2 and J usage is TRBJ2-5; D uncertain. V was shortened by 7 bases and J by 2 bases, with 8 bases between the two germline ends. CDR3 length: 12 residues. CDR1 and CDR2 from the germline V gene are SNHLY and FYNNEI. CDR3 coding DNA: TGTGCCAGCAATATGGAACAAGAGACCCAGTACTTC. Translated, it gives CASNMEQETQYF.

The chain joins TRBV11-2 to TRBJ1-1, with D perhaps TRBD1 (5 bases). The V gene's germline CDR1 is SGHAT and CDR2 FQNNGV. Trimming stripped 1 base from V and 2 bases from J, with 11 bases between. The CDR3 covers 15 residues. CDR3: CASSLGGVGNTEAFF. DNA for the CDR3: TGTGCCAGCAGCTTAGGAGGGGTAGGAAACACTGAAGCTTTCTTT.

This clone occurred a few times. This sequence joins TRBV5-5 and TRBJ1-2; no reliable D call. Germline CDR1 reads SGHKS; CDR2 reads YYEKEE (reference sequence). The V gene lost 1 base and the J gene lost 5 bases, with 9 bases spanning the gap. The CDR3 sequence is 13 residues long. CDR3 in amino acids: CASSLPGIYGYTF. CDR3 DNA: TGTGCCAGCAGCTTGCCCGGGATATATGGCTACACCTTC.

The chain recombines TRBV5-3 with TRBJ2-1, with TRBD2 matching over 13 bases. TRBV5-3 is annotated as an ORF whose role is uncertain. CDR3 length: 17 amino acids. With V trimmed by 4 bases and J by 5 bases, 9 bases remained unmatched. The CDR3 sequence: CARSETKGLAGDNEQFF. The CDR3 bases are TGTGCCAGAAGCGAAACTAAAGGACTAGCGGGAGACAATGAGCAGTTCTTC.

Only a few counts were recorded for this clone. The V gene is TRBV9, the J gene TRBJ1-2; D call uncertain. Germline V gives CDR1 SGDLS, CDR2 YYNGEE. V lost 2 bases to trimming and J lost 2 bases, with 10 bases between them. This CDR3 has 14 amino acids. The CDR3 nucleotides read TGTGCCAGCAGCGTGATCCAGGCCAACTATGGCTACACCTTC. This encodes CASSVIQANYGYTF. Together with reference TRBV9 and TRBJ1-2, the CDR3 gives the full variable domain: DSGVTQTPKHLITATGQRVTLRCSPRSGDLSVYWYQQSLDQGLQFLIQYYNGEERAKGNILERFSAQQFPDLHSELNLSSLELGDSALYFCASSVIQANYGYTFGSGTRLTVV.

V gene TRBV5-1 combines with J gene TRBJ1-1, with D possibly being TRBD1 (5 bases). CDR3 size: 16 residues. Germline-derived CDR1 and CDR2 are SGHRS and YFSETQ. V lost 0 bases, J lost 1 base, and 13 bases lay in between. The CDR3 DNA reads as TGCGCCAGCAGCTTGGGACAGCCCAGGGAGAACACTGAAGCTTTCTTT. It specifies CASSLGQPRENTEAFF.

The chain employs TRBV29-1 and TRBJ1-2; TRBD1 might be the D (5 bases). CDR1 and CDR2 from the germline V gene are SQVTM and ANQGSEA. V lost 6 bases, J lost 4 bases, and 18 bases lay in between. The CDR3 runs 14 residues. The CDR3 protein is CSVAPTEPIYGYTF. The CDR3 DNA reads TGCAGCGTCGCCCCGACAGAACCGATCTATGGCTACACCTTC. Drawing the rest from reference TRBV29-1 and TRBJ1-2, the complete variable domain is SAVISQKPSRDICQRGTSLTIQCQVDSQVTMMFWYRQQPGQSLTLIATANQGSEATYESGFVIDKFPISRPNLTFSTLTVSNMSPEDSSIYLCSVAPTEPIYGYTFGSGTRLTVV.

V usage is TRBV15 and J usage is TRBJ2-7; D is perhaps TRBD2 (7 bases). V lost 10 bases to trimming and J lost 1 base, with 17 bases between them. The CDR3 sequence is 14 residues long. Germline V CDR1 and CDR2: LNHNV, YYDKDF (reference sequence). The chain's CDR3 is CAIGRGGGSYEQYF. Here the CDR3 DNA reads TGTGCCATCGGCAGGGGCGGGGGTTCCTACGAGCAGTACTTC.

This clone was picked up one time. The chain carries TRBV29-1 and TRBJ2-3, with unresolved D. Germline lookup yields CDR1 SQVTM and CDR2 ANQGSEA. V lost 7 bases and J 7 bases, leaving 18 bases between the germline ends. CDR3 length: 13 amino acids. CDR3 residues: CSAQDPRVNTQYF. CDR3 bases: TGCAGCGCCCAGGACCCCCGGGTGAATACGCAGTATTTT.

This chain uses TRBV14 with TRBJ1-1; the D gene is possibly TRBD1 (6 bases). The V end was cut by 3 bases, the J end by 0 bases, with 14 bases between. CDR1 is SGHDN, CDR2 FVKESK, per germline. There are 16 residues in the CDR3. The CDR3 spells CASSQASGTLNTEAFF. The DNA of the CDR3 is TGTGCCAGCAGCCAGGCTTCCGGGACACTGAACACTGAAGCTTTCTTT.

The CDR3 sequence is CSVERSGGAWNEQFF. Here the CDR3 DNA reads TGCAGCGTTGAGCGGAGCGGGGGGGCGTGGAATGAGCAGTTCTTC. The chain employs TRBV29-1 and TRBJ2-1; 10 bases map to TRBD2. CDR3 length: 15 residues. Trimming took 3 bases from V and 7 from J; bases not matched to a gene: 9. Germline-derived CDR1 and CDR2 are SQVTM and ANQGSEA.

V gene TRBV29-1 combines with J gene TRBJ1-1; 8 positions agree with TRBD1. Germline V gives CDR1 SQVTM, CDR2 ANQGSEA. V shed 7 bases, J shed 0 bases, and the junction held 7 bases outside the gene matches. There are 14 residues in the CDR3. CDR3 residues: CSASWTGLNTEAFF. The CDR3 coding sequence is TGCAGCGCTTCCTGGACAGGGCTGAACACTGAAGCTTTCTTT.

The chain links TRBV5-5 to TRBJ2-3, with D tentatively TRBD2 (6 bases). Trimming stripped 4 bases from V and 1 base from J, with 13 bases between. Germline V gene sequence: CDR1 SGHKS, CDR2 YYEKEE (reference sequence). This CDR3 region has 15 residues. The CDR3 coding sequence is TGTGCCAGCAGCCCCTTGTGGGGGGGCACAGATACGCAGTATTTT. Its protein is CASSPLWGGTDTQYF.

The CDR3 DNA is TGCAGCGTTGTTTGGTTAGACACTGAAGCTTTCTTT. Encoded protein: CSVVWLDTEAFF. This rearrangement joins TRBV29-1 to TRBJ1-1; D remains ambiguous. The CDR3 contains 12 residues. Germline CDR1 SQVTM, CDR2 ANQGSEA. V shed 4 bases and J shed 3 bases, with 9 bases lying between them.

The genes are TRBV6-1 and TRBJ2-2; D is unresolved. The CDR3 extends over 14 amino acids. Germline V gene data show CDR1 as MNHNS and CDR2 as SASEGT. Trimming cost V 2 bases and J 5 bases, with 9 bases left between them. In DNA, the CDR3 is TGTGCCAGCAGTGAAAGGCAGTTTACCGGGGAGCTGTTTTTT. Encoded protein: CASSERQFTGELFF.

This clone has only one observation. The chain is built from TRBV16 and TRBJ1-3, with a tentative D call TRBD1 (6 bases). There are 19 residues in the CDR3. The germline V gene encodes CDR1 KGHSY and CDR2 FQNENV. V was trimmed by 0 bases and J by 3 bases, leaving 21 bases between them. CDR3 DNA: TGTGCCAGCAGCCAATCGATTGTATCGGGCAGGGGAAGTGGAAACACCATATATTTT. Protein product: CASSQSIVSGRGSGNTIYF. The full variable domain, with the rest looked up from reference TRBV16 and TRBJ1-3, is GEEVAQTPKHLVRGEGQKAKLYCAPIKGHSYVFWYQQVLKNEFKFLISFQNENVFDETGMPKERFSAKCLPNSPCSLEIQATKLEDSAVYFCASSQSIVSGRGSGNTIYFGEGSWLTVV.

The genes are TRBV18 and TRBJ2-7; the D gene could be TRBD1 or TRBD2 (5 bases each). Germline CDR1 reads KGHSH; CDR2 reads LQKENI. V gave up 1 base and J gave up 6 bases, with 13 bases separating them. The CDR3 contains 14 residues. Written as DNA, the CDR3 is TGTGCCAGCTCACCACGTCCAGAAGGGACCGAGCAGTACTTC. It encodes CASSPRPEGTEQYF.

This clone was found once. This sequence joins TRBV6-1 and TRBJ2-3; 15 bases are shared with TRBD2. This CDR3 has 15 amino acids. Germline V gene sequence: CDR1 MNHNS, CDR2 SASEGT. The trim removed 7 bases at V and 5 bases at J, leaving 4 bases unmatched. The CDR3 nucleotides read TGTGCCAGCACCGGACTAGCGGGAGGGGTAGATACGCAGTATTTT. It encodes CASTGLAGGVDTQYF.